Each of the 30 T cell receptor beta chains below was sequenced from the same sample in a study of blood T cell repertoires in COVID-19. Here immunoSEQ multiplex PCR was the method, and the copy in TCRdb shows in-frame clones only, minus some. The sample has roughly 100,000 clones, roughly nine tenths seen once; the top ten hold 1.8%. The sample taken for sequencing was peripheral blood. These receptors all come from a human donor with active COVID-19. The donor label of this sample is uncertain.

V usage is TRBV9 and J usage is TRBJ2-7; the D is unclear. Between the trimmed V and J ends, which lost 4 bases and 2 bases, there was a span of 13 bases. Germline V gene lookup returns CDR1 SGDLS and CDR2 YYNGEE. The CDR3 is made up of 14 amino acids. CDR3 residues: CASSKDGLPYEQYF. CDR3 sequence (DNA): TGTGCCAGCAGCAAAGACGGGTTACCCTACGAGCAGTACTTC.

The chain couples TRBV27 to TRBJ2-1; TRBD1 matches 7 bases. Germline CDR1 reads MNHEY; CDR2 reads SMNVEV (reference sequence). The J segment lost 0 bases and the V segment lost 5 bases, leaving 4 bases of the junction unmatched. The CDR3 has 15 residues. CDR3 nucleotides: TGTGCCAGCAGTGTCTGGACAGGCTCCTACAATGAGCAGTTCTTC. This codes for CASSVWTGSYNEQFF.

The chain is built from TRBV19 and TRBJ2-1, with a tentative D call TRBD2 (6 bases). The CDR3 loop spans 16 amino acids. Trimming cost V 3 bases and J 4 bases, with 16 bases left between them. Germline assignment: CDR1 LNHDA and CDR2 SQIVND (reference sequence). CDR3 loop: CASSIVVASDYNEQFF. CDR3 coding DNA: TGTGCCAGTAGTATCGTGGTGGCTAGCGATTACAATGAGCAGTTCTTC.

This rearrangement joins TRBV19 to TRBJ2-5; 9 bases map to TRBD1. This CDR3 comprises 14 residues. The germline V gene has CDR1 LNHDA and CDR2 SQIVND (reference sequence). Trimming at V came to 3 bases and at J to 6 bases, leaving 5 bases not matched to a gene. The CDR3 spells CASSMTGGVKTQYF. The CDR3 coding sequence is TGTGCCAGTAGTATGACAGGGGGAGTGAAGACCCAGTACTTC. The complete variable domain, with remaining parts taken from reference TRBV19 and TRBJ2-5, reads DGGITQSPKYLFRKEGQNVTLSCEQNLNHDAMYWYRQDPGQGLRLIYYSQIVNDFQKGDIAEGYSVSREKKESFPLTVTSAQKNPTAFYLCASSMTGGVKTQYFGPGTRLLVL.

The rearrangement uses TRBV27 and TRBJ1-5; D call uncertain. CDR1 is MNHEY and CDR2 is SMNVEV in the germline V gene (reference sequence). The CDR3 covers 14 residues. Trimming left V 8 bases short and J 3 bases short, with 14 bases between. The CDR3 spells CASGLLSANQPQHF. CDR3 bases: TGTGCCAGCGGACTACTTTCGGCCAATCAGCCCCAGCATTTT.

The J gene is TRBJ1-1, the V gene TRBV5-6; D gene ambiguous. This CDR3 contains 14 residues. V was cut by 4 bases and J by 1 base, with 11 bases left in between. Looked up from germline, CDR1 is SGHDT and CDR2 is YYEEEE. The chain's CDR3 is CASSAGLTNTEAFF. Here the CDR3 DNA reads TGTGCCAGCAGCGCAGGACTGACGAACACTGAAGCTTTCTTT.

This chain uses TRBV4-1 with TRBJ2-5; D is ambiguous. The CDR3 extends over 14 amino acids. With 4 bases removed from V and 2 bases from J, the gap between germline ends came to 11 bases. In germline, CDR1 is MGHRA, CDR2 YSYEKL. The CDR3 sequence: CASSLRPGQETQYF. CDR3 nucleotides: TGCGCCAGCAGCCTCCGCCCCGGGCAAGAGACCCAGTACTTC.

CDR3 in amino acids: CASTPGQVYNEQFF. CDR3 nucleotides: TGTGCCAGCACCCCGGGACAGGTATACAATGAGCAGTTCTTC. V usage is TRBV2 and J usage is TRBJ2-1; the match to TRBD1 covers 8 bases. V gave up 7 bases and J gave up 4 bases; unmatched junction bases: 6. Germline CDR1 is SNHLY and CDR2 is FYNNEI. CDR3 size: 14 residues.

The V call is TRBV19, the J call TRBJ2-2; D remains unclear. Germline values: CDR1 LNHDA, CDR2 SQIVND (reference sequence). The CDR3 consists of 14 residues. V dropped 5 bases and J dropped 1 base, with 8 bases sitting between them. The CDR3 coding sequence is TGTGCCAGTAGTTTTACAGAGAACACCGGGGAGCTGTTTTTT. Protein product: CASSFTENTGELFF.

This clone was recorded only once. The V and J genes are TRBV3-1 (or the pseudogene TRBV3-2) and TRBJ2-7; 9 bases agree with TRBD1. The CDR3 is 14 amino acids. V trimming: 4 bases; J trimming: 6 bases; junction bases outside the gene matches: 7. Germline CDR1 is LGHDT and CDR2 is YNNKEL (reference sequence). The CDR3 coding sequence is TGTGCCAGCAGCCCCTACAGGGGGCAGTCCGAGCAGTACTTC. Protein sequence: CASSPYRGQSEQYF.

This chain links TRBV27 with TRBJ1-1; 8 bases line up with TRBD1. CDR1 MNHEY and CDR2 SMNVEV come from the germline V gene (reference sequence). Trimming at V came to 5 bases and at J to 6 bases, leaving 14 bases not matched to a gene. The CDR3 is made up of 16 amino acids. Here the CDR3 DNA reads TGTGCCAGCAGTCCGGGATGGACAGGGTGGTTAGCTGAAGCTTTCTTT. It specifies CASSPGWTGWLAEAFF.

The DNA of the CDR3 is TGTGCCAGCAGCCCTGGGACTAGCGGGGGGAACGACATTCAGTACTTC. Its translation: CASSPGTSGGNDIQYF. The rearrangement joins TRBV5-4 to TRBJ2-4; 15 bases fit TRBD2. Looked up from germline, CDR1 is SGHNT and CDR2 is YYREEE (reference sequence). The trim removed 4 bases at V and 8 bases at J, leaving 7 bases unmatched. The CDR3 sequence is 16 residues long.

This chain links TRBV11-2 with TRBJ2-3, with TRBD2 matching 15 bases. Germline lookup yields CDR1 SGHAT and CDR2 FQNNGV. V lost 5 bases, J lost 6 bases, and 3 bases stayed unmatched. The CDR3 has 15 residues. CDR3 DNA sequence: TGTGCCAGCAGCCAAGGGACTAGCGGGGGGGATACGCAGTATTTT. It is translated as CASSQGTSGGDTQYF.

The chain has TRBV12-5 and TRBJ2-1; the match to TRBD1 covers 7 bases. V lost 6 bases and J lost 4; bases outside the gene matches: 6. The CDR3 loop spans 14 amino acids. Germline loops: CDR1 LGHNT, CDR2 FRNRAP. CDR3: CASGYRGQYNEQFF. DNA for the CDR3: TGTGCTAGTGGGTACAGGGGCCAGTACAATGAGCAGTTCTTC.

The chain recombines TRBV27 with TRBJ2-5; D might be TRBD1 (6 bases). The germline CDR1 and CDR2 sequences are MNHEY and SMNVEV (reference sequence). V was pared by 5 bases and J by 0 bases, with 19 bases between. The CDR3 is 17 residues long. The CDR3 DNA is TGTGCCAGCAGTCCTTTCTCGATGGACAGATACCAAGAGACCCAGTACTTC. This encodes CASSPFSMDRYQETQYF.

This chain uses TRBV6-2 or TRBV6-3 with TRBJ2-7, with 7 bases matching TRBD1. V shed 5 bases and J 0 bases; nucleotides not matched to a gene: 13. This CDR3 is built from 17 residues. The germline gives CDR1 MNHEY, CDR2 SVGEGT. In nucleotides, the CDR3 is TGTGCCAGCAGTCCATTGACAGGGCACCCCCTCTCCTACGAGCAGTACTTC. This translates into CASSPLTGHPLSYEQYF.

This sequence joins TRBV5-3 and TRBJ1-2; 7 nucleotides line up with TRBD1. TRBV5-3 is designated an ORF whose function remains uncertain. This CDR3 contains 17 residues. The V gene end was trimmed by 2 bases and the J gene end by 4 bases; junction bases not matched to a gene: 14. CDR3 sequence: CARSLAGGLCWGYGYTF. The CDR3 DNA reads TGTGCCAGAAGCTTAGCAGGGGGTTTATGTTGGGGCTATGGCTACACCTTC.

V and J are TRBV18 and TRBJ1-4, with TRBD1 matching 9 bases. The V and J ends lost 5 bases and 8 bases, in that order; junction bases with no gene match: 3. This CDR3 has 13 amino acids. CDR1 and CDR2 from the germline V gene are KGHSH and LQKENI. For the CDR3, the DNA is TGTGCCAGCTCAGGGACAGGGAACGAAAAACTGTTTTTT. Translating it yields CASSGTGNEKLFF. Looking up the rest from reference TRBV18 and TRBJ1-4 gives the full variable domain: NAGVMQNPRHLVRRRGQEARLRCSPMKGHSHVYWYRQLPEEGLKFMVYLQKENIIDESGMPKERFSAEFPKEGPSILRIQQVVRGDSAAYFCASSGTGNEKLFFGSGTQLSVL.

The rearrangement links TRBV9 to TRBJ1-3, with a weak D call TRBD1 (6 bases). V was trimmed by 0 bases and J by 5 bases, leaving 15 bases between them. The CDR3 has 16 amino acids. From germline, CDR1 is SGDLS and CDR2 YYNGEE. Here the CDR3 DNA reads TGTGCCAGCAGCGTAGGGGCAGGGGATCTTAGAAACACCATATATTTT. This translates into CASSVGAGDLRNTIYF.

V gene TRBV5-1 combines with J gene TRBJ2-3, with D possibly TRBD1 on 6 matching bases. Germline V gives CDR1 SGHRS, CDR2 YFSETQ. CDR3 length equals 13 residues. The germline V and J ends were trimmed by 0 bases and 6 bases, with 8 bases remaining between them. CDR3 region: CASSLGGRDTQYF. As DNA, the CDR3 is TGCGCCAGCAGCTTGGGGGGGCGGGATACGCAGTATTTT.

In nucleotides, the CDR3 is TGTGCCAGCAGCTTAAGACAGGGGGATCAGCCCCAGCATTTT. This sequence encodes CASSLRQGDQPQHF. This chain joins TRBV7-2 and TRBJ1-5, with TRBD1 matching 9 bases. After removal of 2 bases from V and 5 bases from J, the junction contained 1 base not matched to a gene. The germline CDR1 and CDR2 sequences are SGHTA and FQGNSA. The CDR3 extends over 14 amino acids.

The genes are TRBV19 and TRBJ2-2; 12 bases map to TRBD2. CDR3 length: 19 residues. Germline assignment: CDR1 LNHDA and CDR2 SQIVND (reference sequence). The J segment lost 3 bases and the V segment lost 2 bases, leaving 10 bases of the junction unmatched. The CDR3 is CASSISPLAGGPYTGELFF. DNA of the CDR3: TGTGCCAGTAGTATAAGCCCCCTAGCGGGGGGGCCTTACACCGGGGAGCTGTTTTTT.

The CDR3 here is CASSRDSDANYGYTF. CDR3 sequence (DNA): TGTGCCAGCTCCAGAGACAGCGATGCCAACTATGGCTACACCTTC. The V and J genes are TRBV18 and TRBJ1-2, with a tentative D call TRBD1 (5 bases). This CDR3 comprises 15 residues. Between the trimmed V and J ends, which lost 6 bases and 2 bases, there was a span of 16 bases. Germline values: CDR1 KGHSH, CDR2 LQKENI.

The chain combines TRBV19 with TRBJ1-3, with D possibly being TRBD1 (5 bases). The CDR3 is made up of 13 amino acids. The germline V and J ends were trimmed by 10 bases and 2 bases, with 12 bases remaining between them. CDR1 and CDR2 from the germline V gene are LNHDA and SQIVND (reference sequence). The CDR3 region is CATQDSTGNTIYF. The CDR3 DNA follows: TGTGCCACCCAAGACAGCACTGGAAACACCATATATTTT. The entire variable domain, with the rest obtained from reference TRBV19 and TRBJ1-3, is as follows: DGGITQSPKYLFRKEGQNVTLSCEQNLNHDAMYWYRQDPGQGLRLIYYSQIVNDFQKGDIAEGYSVSREKKESFPLTVTSAQKNPTAFYLCATQDSTGNTIYFGEGSWLTVV.

This clone was recorded only once. The gene calls are TRBV7-3 and TRBJ2-5, with 12 positions matching TRBD2. V was clipped by 5 bases and J by 1 base; unmatched bases: 2. The CDR3 has 15 residues. Germline-derived CDR1 and CDR2 are SGHTA and FQGTGA. CDR3 sequence: CASSKLAGGQETQYF. The CDR3 DNA follows: TGTGCCAGCAGCAAACTAGCGGGGGGCCAAGAGACCCAGTACTTC.

The chain links TRBV24-1 to TRBJ1-5; 7 bases line up with TRBD1. The CDR3 is 14 residues long. Per germline, CDR1 KGHDR and CDR2 SFDVKD. With 4 bases clipped from V and 6 bases from J, the junction kept 5 bases outside the gene matches. The CDR3 region is CATSDEGAIQPQHF. The CDR3 coding sequence is TGTGCCACCAGTGACGAGGGGGCGATTCAGCCCCAGCATTTT.

The rearrangement links TRBV9 to TRBJ2-5; D may be TRBD1 (5 bases). This CDR3 region has 15 residues. V was pared by 0 bases and J by 5 bases, with 14 bases between. Germline CDR1 is SGDLS and CDR2 is YYNGEE. The CDR3 DNA reads TGTGCCAGCAGCGTAGATCCCCAGGGTGGGGAGACCCAGTACTTC. This sequence encodes CASSVDPQGGETQYF.

V usage is TRBV12-3 or TRBV12-4 and J usage is TRBJ1-5; D gene uncertain. The CDR3 runs to 12 residues. The V end lost 6 bases, the J end lost 1 base, and 4 bases lay between the germline ends. CDR3 DNA sequence: TGTGCCAGCAGACAAAGCAATCAGCCCCAGCATTTT. Its translation is CASRQSNQPQHF.

V gene TRBV28 combines with J gene TRBJ1-6, with D hard to call. Trimming took 4 bases from V and 5 from J, leaving 12 bases between them. From germline, CDR1 is MDHEN and CDR2 SYDVKM. The CDR3 is made up of 15 amino acids. The CDR3 loop is CASSSLIRDNSPLHF. CDR3 DNA: TGTGCCAGCAGTTCCCTGATTCGGGATAATTCACCCCTCCACTTT.

The chain employs TRBV7-8 and TRBJ2-7; TRBD1 aligns across 8 bases. Trimming removed 4 bases from V and 3 bases from J; junction bases left unmatched: 8. CDR3 length: 15 residues. CDR1 and CDR2 from the germline V gene are SGHVS and FQNEAQ. This CDR3 reads CASSSFGTGFYEQYF. The CDR3, as DNA: TGTGCCAGCAGCTCCTTTGGGACAGGTTTCTACGAGCAGTACTTC.